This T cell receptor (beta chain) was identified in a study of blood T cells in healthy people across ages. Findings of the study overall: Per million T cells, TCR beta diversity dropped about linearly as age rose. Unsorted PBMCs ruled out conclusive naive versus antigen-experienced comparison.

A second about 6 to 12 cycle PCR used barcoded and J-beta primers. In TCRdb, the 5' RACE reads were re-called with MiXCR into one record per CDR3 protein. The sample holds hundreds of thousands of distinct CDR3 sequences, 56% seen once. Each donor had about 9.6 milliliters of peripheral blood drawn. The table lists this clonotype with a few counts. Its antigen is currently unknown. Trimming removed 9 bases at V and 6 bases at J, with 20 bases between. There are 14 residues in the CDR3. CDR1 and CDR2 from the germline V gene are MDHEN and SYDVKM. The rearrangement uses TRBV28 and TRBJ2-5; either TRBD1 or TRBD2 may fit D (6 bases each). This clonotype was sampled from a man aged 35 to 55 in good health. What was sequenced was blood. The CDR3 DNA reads TGTGCCAGTTATGGGGGGCCCGTGAAAAAGACCCAGTACTTC. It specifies CASYGGPVKKTQYF.